This T cell receptor beta chain is from a study of T cells after yellow fever vaccination. Looking at the study overall: SMART-Seq v4 Ultra Low Input handled preparation of low-cell-number fractions.

Whole-study results and caveats: Contaminating bulk clonotypes could be abundant in FACS-sorted repertoires. Reappearance after the booster was observed for most primary-vaccination clones (roughly 97% CD4, around 90% CD8).

Of note for this clonotype: Its antigen remains unknown.

Trimming took 4 bases from V and 9 from J, leaving 8 bases between them. This CDR3 has 11 amino acids. Germline V CDR1 and CDR2: KGHDR, SFDVKD. MiXCR was run by TCRdb on the 5' RACE reads, yielding one entry per CDR3 protein. The sample contains around 310,000 distinct CDR3 sequences, 3.5% to 4.5% of which appear only once. This specimen consisted of PBMCs, obtained 15 days after the yellow fever booster vaccination. This TCR was sampled from a man younger than 35 who received the YFV17D yellow fever vaccine. The genes are TRBV24-1 and TRBJ1-1; weak D call: TRBD1 (5 bases). CDR3 nucleotides: TGTGCCACCAGTGACGGGACCAAAGCTTTCTTT. Its protein is CATSDGTKAFF.